Listed below are T cell receptor beta chains from one sample, sequenced in a study of technical replicates of blood from a few donors. The table came from immunoSEQ multiplex PCR; TCRdb's copy has only in-frame clones and leaves some out. The sample holds 75,000 to 100,000 clones, about 94% seen once. Specimen: T cells isolated from PBMCs. These receptor sequences come from a human donor in good health. CDR3s include the opening cysteine and the closing phenylalanine or tryptophan. Not all rows give a size; the values are once, few, many and, for expanded clones, a class.

V gene,clone size,CDR3 length,CDR3 protein
TRBV4-1,.,13,CASTGTANEKLFF
TRBV15,once,16,CATSSQGQDSTDTQYF
TRBV6-5,.,15,CASSYTAGDYNEQFF
TRBV5-1,.,16,CASSLGGDRVNYGYTF
TRBV30,.,14,CAWRGAPNPETQYF
TRBV4-1,.,17,CASSQAPASGNTGELFF
TRBV29-1,.,10,CSAVNTEAFF
TRBV10-3,few,14,CAISPGLANNEQFF
TRBV9,.,14,CASSPQFQSGTQYF
TRBV19,.,21,CASRLTTSQTGTGGASRGYTF
TRBV28,.,18,CASHTPGTSTIANQPQHF
TRBV11-2,.,16,CASSFPQGANTGELFF
TRBV5-4,.,14,CASSLWVSGNEQFF
TRBV27,.,15,CASSASTLGVRGYTF
TRBV5-1,.,15,CASSLEGQGSVGYTF
TRBV30,.,15,CAWRRESHRNSPLHF
TRBV7-2,.,15,CASSLELWQQETQYF
TRBV12-5,.,14,CASGLVPGGQPQHF
TRBV28,.,15,CASSLWGRGDEKLFF
TRBV2,.,13,CAGRRDTNQPQHF
TRBV27,once,15,CASTMGSAAGYEQYF
TRBV28,.,14,CASSLPDTISPLHF
TRBV28,.,20,CASSFVYRGWEGVRNTEAFF
TRBV9,.,18,CASSLRASGSVKTDTQYF
TRBV12-5,.,12,CASGHSGGEQYF
TRBV10-1,.,14,CASSGGDKNTEAFF
TRBV5-1,.,14,CASSLGRGRETQYF
TRBV19,.,13,CASSSDRDTEAFF
TRBV6-1,.,17,CASSEAEADSYTDTQYF
TRBV19,.,14,CASSDRDLSYEQYF
TRBV11-3,.,15,CASSRRRGGSGGYTF
TRBV4-1,.,14,CASSSFALRGLAFF
TRBV4-1,.,16,CASSQDPGRGYNEQFF
TRBV7-6,.,19,CASSLVFGTGTGVYNEQFF
TRBV18,.,16,CASSPPGQRFTGELFF
TRBV27,.,17,CASKSWGTGDFRETQYF
TRBV4-1,.,18,CASSQVWSRLISNQPQHF
TRBV11-3,.,12,CASSLVTGELFF
TRBV29-1,.,13,CSVGQFLNNEQFF
TRBV19,.,15,CASTDGQGINSPLHF
TRBV6-5,few,16,CASSYSGGGVDTEAFF
TRBV5-5,.,15,CASRHAGTGGYEQYF